A single sample is the source of the 23 T cell receptor beta chains below, sequenced in a study of blood T cell repertoires in COVID-19. Produced via immunoSEQ multiplex PCR; TCRdb's table is partial and in-frame only. There are about 200,000 clones in the sample; around 84% occur only once, and 4% to 5% lies in the top ten. Input material: peripheral blood. The receptors here all came from a woman older than 75 with acute or convalescent COVID-19.

With regard to this clone: Other nucleotide sequences from this sample produce the same CDR3. This sequence joins TRBV7-2 and TRBJ2-4; tentative D call: TRBD2 (5 bases). Germline V gene data show CDR1 as SGHTA and CDR2 as FQGNSA. V gave up 1 base and J gave up 0 bases, with 7 bases separating them. The CDR3 contains 15 residues. CDR3 coding DNA: TGTGCCAGCAGCTTAGGGGGAGTAGCCAAAAACATTCAGTACTTC. Translation: CASSLGGVAKNIQYF.

This chain links TRBV6-2 or TRBV6-3 with TRBJ1-2; the match to TRBD1 covers 8 bases. V shed 5 bases, J shed 6 bases, and the junction held 11 bases outside the gene matches. This CDR3 comprises 15 residues. Germline V CDR1 and CDR2: MNHEY, SVGEGT. The CDR3 nucleotides are TGTGCCAGCAGTCCAATGGACAGGGCGGTCAATGGCTACACCTTC. This gives the protein CASSPMDRAVNGYTF.

The CDR3 DNA sequence: TGTGCCAGCTCACCTCTGGCCCAACAGGATGGCGAGCAGTACTTC. Its protein product is CASSPLAQQDGEQYF. The chain combines TRBV18 with TRBJ2-7; TRBD1 might be the D (5 bases). CDR1 KGHSH and CDR2 LQKENI come from the germline V gene. Trimming left V 3 bases short and J 6 bases short, with 18 bases between. This CDR3 has 15 residues. Filled out from reference TRBV18 and TRBJ2-7, the complete variable domain reads NAGVMQNPRHLVRRRGQEARLRCSPMKGHSHVYWYRQLPEEGLKFMVYLQKENIIDESGMPKERFSAEFPKEGPSILRIQQVVRGDSAAYFCASSPLAQQDGEQYFGPGTRLTVT.

This rearrangement joins TRBV7-2 to TRBJ2-3, with TRBD2 identical over 9 bases. The length of the CDR3 is 13 residues. CDR1 and CDR2 (germline): SGHTA, FQGNSA. Germline trimming cut 10 bases from V and 5 bases from J; bases unmatched to any gene: 7. The CDR3 reads CATIAGVVDTQYF. CDR3 DNA sequence: TGTGCCACCATAGCGGGAGTGGTAGATACGCAGTATTTT.

The chain has TRBV5-1 and TRBJ2-7; maybe TRBD2 (5 bases). This CDR3 region has 13 residues. V lost 2 bases and J 5 bases, leaving 11 bases between the germline ends. The germline V gene has CDR1 SGHRS and CDR2 YFSETQ. The CDR3 sequence is CASSFRGSDEQYF. CDR3 bases: TGCGCCAGCAGCTTCCGGGGTTCAGACGAGCAGTACTTC.

The chain links TRBV30 to TRBJ1-3; tentative D call: TRBD1 (6 bases). Germline V CDR1 and CDR2: GTSNPN, SVGIG (reference sequence). The CDR3 runs to 14 residues. V lost 3 bases, J lost 2 bases, and 11 bases lay in between. In DNA, the CDR3 is TGTGCCTGGAGGACAGGTCCGGCTGGAAACACCATATATTTT. It codes for CAWRTGPAGNTIYF.

The chain employs TRBV6-1 and TRBJ2-1, with D possibly being TRBD2 (6 bases). V shed 2 bases and J shed 2 bases, with 13 bases lying between them. CDR3 size: 16 residues. Germline CDR1 and CDR2: MNHNS and SASEGT. This CDR3 is CASSENSGPPYNEQFF. In DNA form, the CDR3 reads TGTGCCAGCAGTGAAAATAGCGGCCCACCCTACAATGAGCAGTTCTTC.

The chain uses TRBV7-2 and TRBJ2-1, with D perhaps matching TRBD1 (5 bases). The CDR3 spans 13 residues. Germline V gene lookup returns CDR1 SGHTA and CDR2 FQGNSA. Trimming took 5 bases from V and 5 from J, leaving 10 bases between them. Here the CDR3 reads CASSPGRNNEQFF. The CDR3 DNA reads TGTGCCAGCAGCCCAGGGCGGAACAATGAGCAGTTCTTC.

The gene calls are TRBV30 and TRBJ2-1, with TRBD1 as a possible D gene (6 bases). V shed 3 bases and J shed 4 bases, with 13 bases lying between them. The CDR3 runs to 14 residues. The V gene's germline CDR1 is GTSNPN and CDR2 SVGIG (reference sequence). The DNA for the CDR3 is TGTGCCTGGAGAGGAGCAGGGGCTTACAATGAGCAGTTCTTC. Translated: CAWRGAGAYNEQFF. Supplemented by reference TRBV30 and TRBJ2-1, the full variable domain reads SQTIHQWPATLVQPVGSPLSLECTVEGTSNPNLYWYRQAAGRGLQLLFYSVGIGQISSEVPQNLSASRPQDRQFILSSKKLLLSDSGFYLCAWRGAGAYNEQFFGPGTRLTVL.

The chain is built from TRBV4-2 and TRBJ2-7; D possibly corresponds to TRBD1 (5 bases). The CDR3 loop spans 14 amino acids. Germline V gene sequence: CDR1 LGHNA, CDR2 YNFKEQ. Trimming stripped 5 bases from V and 2 bases from J, with 13 bases between. Here the CDR3 reads CASSDIGAPYEQYF. CDR3 nucleotides: TGTGCCAGCAGCGACATAGGGGCCCCCTACGAGCAGTACTTC.

V usage is TRBV5-1 and J usage is TRBJ1-3; D possibly corresponds to TRBD1 (5 bases). CDR1 SGHRS and CDR2 YFSETQ come from the germline V gene. V was shortened by 0 bases and J by 0 bases, with 10 bases between the two germline ends. The CDR3 is 16 residues long. In DNA, the CDR3 is TGCGCCAGCAGCTTGGAGCCGGGGGACTCTGGAAACACCATATATTTT. Protein: CASSLEPGDSGNTIYF. Based on the CDR3 plus reference TRBV5-1 and TRBJ1-3, the full variable domain is KAGVTQTPRYLIKTRGQQVTLSCSPISGHRSVSWYQQTPGQGLQFLFEYFSETQRNKGNFPGRFSGRQFSNSRSEMNVSTLELGDSALYLCASSLEPGDSGNTIYFGEGSWLTVV.

The V gene is TRBV6-5, the J gene TRBJ1-6; perhaps TRBD1 as D (6 bases). The CDR3 spans 15 residues. Germline lookup yields CDR1 MNHEY and CDR2 SVGAGI. The V and J ends lost 10 bases and 0 bases respectively, with 13 bases between them. Here the CDR3 reads CATAPDSSYNSPLHF. Here the CDR3 DNA reads TGTGCCACAGCCCCGGACAGCTCCTATAATTCACCCCTCCACTTT.

The genes are TRBV7-9 and TRBJ2-1, with 10 bases matching TRBD2. CDR3 length equals 15 residues. Trimming took 5 bases from V and 8 from J; bases not matched to a gene: 9. Germline V gene data show CDR1 as SEHNR and CDR2 as FQNEAQ (reference sequence). The DNA of the CDR3 is TGTGCCAGCAGCCCCCCGGGACTAGCGATCCATGAGCAGTTCTTC. Amino acid sequence: CASSPPGLAIHEQFF.

This chain connects TRBV14 to TRBJ1-1; 9 bases map to TRBD1. The V segment lost 5 bases and the J segment 3 bases; nucleotides outside the gene matches: 10. The CDR3 spans 16 residues. Germline V gene lookup returns CDR1 SGHDN and CDR2 FVKESK. CDR3 nucleotides: TGTGCCAGCAGCAAATGGAAACAGGGGGCAGACACTGAAGCTTTCTTT. Translation gives CASSKWKQGADTEAFF.

V and J are TRBV18 and TRBJ1-3, with 8 bases matching TRBD1. The CDR3 length is 16 residues. Germline V CDR1 and CDR2: KGHSH, LQKENI. The V and J ends lost 3 bases and 6 bases, in that order; junction bases with no gene match: 10. The CDR3 loop reads CASSPLGRTGTNTIYF. The CDR3, as DNA: TGTGCCAGCTCACCCCTCGGTCGGACAGGGACAAACACCATATATTTT. The entire variable domain, with the rest obtained from reference TRBV18 and TRBJ1-3, is as follows: NAGVMQNPRHLVRRRGQEARLRCSPMKGHSHVYWYRQLPEEGLKFMVYLQKENIIDESGMPKERFSAEFPKEGPSILRIQQVVRGDSAAYFCASSPLGRTGTNTIYFGEGSWLTVV.

The chain combines TRBV7-9 with TRBJ2-7, with 10 bases matching TRBD1. Germline V gene data show CDR1 as SEHNR and CDR2 as FQNEAQ (reference sequence). V lost 5 bases, J lost 6 bases, and 7 bases stayed unmatched. The CDR3 sequence is 14 residues long. CDR3 sequence: CASSRRDRGGEQYF. The CDR3 DNA is TGTGCCAGCAGCCGTCGGGACAGGGGTGGCGAGCAGTACTTC.

The chain uses TRBV6-6 and TRBJ1-3, with 7 bases identical to TRBD1. The CDR3 runs to 17 residues. Looked up from germline, CDR1 is MNHNY and CDR2 is SVGAGI (reference sequence). After removal of 5 bases from V and 0 bases from J, the junction contained 10 bases not matched to a gene. CDR3 in DNA: TGTGCCAGCAGTCGATCCAGGGGGGCGAGCTCTGGAAACACCATATATTTT. This translates into CASSRSRGASSGNTIYF.

This clone was seen only a few times. The genes are TRBV7-9 and TRBJ2-7; D not certain. Looked up from germline, CDR1 is SEHNR and CDR2 is FQNEAQ (reference sequence). This CDR3 is 15 amino acids long. V was clipped by 5 bases and J by 0 bases, with 14 bases between them. CDR3 in DNA: TGTGCCAGCAGCCCCGCCCAGGCCGACTCCTACGAGCAGTACTTC. Protein sequence: CASSPAQADSYEQYF.

This chain uses TRBV7-8 with TRBJ2-5, with D tentatively TRBD2 (5 bases). This CDR3 region has 14 residues. Deletions cut 5 bases from V and 4 bases from J, with 14 bases between. Per the germline V gene, CDR1 is SGHVS and CDR2 is FQNEAQ. CDR3 nucleotides: TGTGCCAGCAGCCCCGAGGGCAGCCTAGAGACCCAGTACTTC. Protein sequence: CASSPEGSLETQYF.

This clone was observed a handful of times. The chain links TRBV5-1 to TRBJ1-5; D not resolved. Germline V gene data show CDR1 as SGHRS and CDR2 as YFSETQ. The CDR3 has 15 amino acids. Trimming left V 6 bases short and J 5 bases short, with 18 bases between. CDR3 sequence reads: CASISHRSMDQPQHF. The CDR3 DNA reads TGCGCCAGCATTAGTCATCGATCGATGGATCAGCCCCAGCATTTT.

This chain uses TRBV6-4 with TRBJ1-6; TRBD1 agrees at 7 bases. With V trimmed by 6 bases and J by 7 bases, 3 bases remained unmatched. This CDR3 has 13 residues. The germline V gene has CDR1 MRHNA and CDR2 SNTAGT. The CDR3: CASSGTANSPLHF. As DNA, the CDR3 is TGTGCCAGCAGCGGGACAGCCAATTCACCCCTCCACTTT.

The chain couples TRBV18 to TRBJ1-4; TRBD1 is a possible D gene (5 bases). The CDR3 is made up of 14 amino acids. CDR1 and CDR2 from the germline V gene are KGHSH and LQKENI. V was clipped by 1 base and J by 8 bases, with 11 bases between them. CDR3 sequence (DNA): TGTGCCAGCTCACCACGCAGGGATGGAGAAAAACTGTTTTTT. Amino acid sequence: CASSPRRDGEKLFF.

The gene calls are TRBV5-1 and TRBJ2-2, with 13 bases lining up with TRBD2. Germline CDR1 reads SGHRS; CDR2 reads YFSETQ. Trimming cost V 4 bases and J 4 bases; bases outside gene matches: 7. This CDR3 region has 17 residues. The CDR3 region is CASSPGLAGVGTGELFF. The CDR3 DNA reads as TGCGCCAGCAGCCCCGGACTAGCGGGAGTAGGCACCGGGGAGCTGTTTTTT.